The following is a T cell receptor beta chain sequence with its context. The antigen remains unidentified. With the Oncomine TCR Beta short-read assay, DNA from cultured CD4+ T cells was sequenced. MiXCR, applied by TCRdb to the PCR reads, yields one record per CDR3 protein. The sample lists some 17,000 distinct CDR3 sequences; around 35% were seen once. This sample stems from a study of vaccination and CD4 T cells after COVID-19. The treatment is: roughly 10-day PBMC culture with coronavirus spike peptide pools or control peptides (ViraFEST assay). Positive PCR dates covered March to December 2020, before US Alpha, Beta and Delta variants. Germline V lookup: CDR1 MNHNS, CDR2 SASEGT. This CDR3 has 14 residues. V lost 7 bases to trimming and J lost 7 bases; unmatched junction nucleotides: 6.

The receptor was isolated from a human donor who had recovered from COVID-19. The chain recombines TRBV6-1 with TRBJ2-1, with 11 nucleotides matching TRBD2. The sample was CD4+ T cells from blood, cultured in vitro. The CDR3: CASTAGTSGNEQFF. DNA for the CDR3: TGTGCCAGCACTGCCGGGACTAGCGGAAATGAGCAGTTCTTC.